The source of this T cell receptor (beta chain) is a study of T cells after yellow fever vaccination. Study-wide points: The appearance of a small share of clonotypes in both CD4 and CD8 compartments was observed. Reappearance after the booster was observed for most primary-vaccination clones (96% CD4, roughly 90% CD8).

Template-switching 5'RACE yielded the TCR cDNA; a universal primer site and UMIs were added in the process. Via MiXCR, TCRdb re-called the 5' RACE reads, giving one row per CDR3 protein. The sample yields 360,000 or so distinct CDR3 sequences, roughly 12% seen once. This CDR3 has 12 residues. Germline V gene data show CDR1 as SGHVS and CDR2 as FQNEAQ. V was clipped by 1 base and J by 10 bases, with 8 bases between them. As concerns this clonotype: Its specificity is not known.

The chain employs TRBV7-8 and TRBJ2-1; D uncertain. The clonotype was recovered from a man between 18 and 35 years old who received the YFV17D yellow fever vaccine. The source material was PBMCs, sampled on the day of the first yellow fever vaccination. In nucleotides, the CDR3 is TGTGCCAGCAGCTTAGGCTCGAAAGAGCAGTTCTTC. It codes for CASSLGSKEQFF.